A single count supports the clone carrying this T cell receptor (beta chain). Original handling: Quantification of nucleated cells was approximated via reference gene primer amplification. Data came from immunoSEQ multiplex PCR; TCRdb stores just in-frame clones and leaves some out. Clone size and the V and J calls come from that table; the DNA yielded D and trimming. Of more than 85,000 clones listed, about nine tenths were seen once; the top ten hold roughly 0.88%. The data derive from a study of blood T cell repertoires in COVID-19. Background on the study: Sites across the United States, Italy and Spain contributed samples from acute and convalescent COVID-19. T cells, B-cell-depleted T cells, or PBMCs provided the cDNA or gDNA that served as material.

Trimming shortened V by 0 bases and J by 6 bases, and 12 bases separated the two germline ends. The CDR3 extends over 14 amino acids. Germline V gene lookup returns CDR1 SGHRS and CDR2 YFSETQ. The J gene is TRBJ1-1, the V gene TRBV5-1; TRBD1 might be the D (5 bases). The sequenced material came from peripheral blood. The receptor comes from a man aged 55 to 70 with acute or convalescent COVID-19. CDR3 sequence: CASSLELRTPEAFF. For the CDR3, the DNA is TGCGCCAGCAGCTTGGAATTGAGGACACCTGAAGCTTTCTTT. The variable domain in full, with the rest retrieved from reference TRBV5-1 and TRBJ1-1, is KAGVTQTPRYLIKTRGQQVTLSCSPISGHRSVSWYQQTPGQGLQFLFEYFSETQRNKGNFPGRFSGRQFSNSRSEMNVSTLELGDSALYLCASSLELRTPEAFFGQGTRLTVV.